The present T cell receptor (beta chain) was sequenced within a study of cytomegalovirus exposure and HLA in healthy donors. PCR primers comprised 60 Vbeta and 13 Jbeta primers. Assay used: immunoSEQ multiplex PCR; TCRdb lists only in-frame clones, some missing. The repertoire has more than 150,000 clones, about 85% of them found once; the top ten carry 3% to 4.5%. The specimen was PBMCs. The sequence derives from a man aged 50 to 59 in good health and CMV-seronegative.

CDR3 sequence: CASSAQRQAPEAFF. The CDR3, as DNA: TGTGCCAGCAGCGCCCAAAGACAGGCTCCTGAAGCTTTCTTT. The genes are TRBV5-8 and TRBJ1-1, with D perhaps matching TRBD1 (6 bases). The CDR3 contains 14 residues. Germline CDR1 is SGHTS and CDR2 is YDEGEE. The ends were cut back, 4 bases at V and 6 bases at J, with 16 bases in the middle.